This is a list of T cell receptor beta chains from one sample in a study of neurological immune-mediated disorders. MiXCR, run by TCRdb on the 5' RACE reads, gives a single entry per CDR3 protein. The sample contains roughly 70,000 distinct CDR3 sequences, 3.5% to 5% of which appear only once. The sample consisted of PBMCs. Every receptor here comes from a man in his thirties or forties with multiple sclerosis. CDR3s include the opening cysteine and the closing phenylalanine or tryptophan. The order of the fields is J gene, V gene, D gene, clone size, CDR3 DNA, CDR3 protein. D genes are given only for firm matches. The size of a clone is reported for some rows only, either as once, few or many, or as a class for expanded clones.

J: TRBJ1-2; V: TRBV5-1; D: NA; size: few; DNA: TGCGCCAGCAGCGCACGTTCCCCATCGGACGGCGGCTACACCTTC; CDR3: CASSARSPSDGGYTF
J: TRBJ2-1; V: TRBV20-1; D: TRBD2; size: many; DNA: TGCAGTGCTAGTACGGCGGGGGGGTCTGGGAATGAGCAGTTCTTC; CDR3: CSASTAGGSGNEQFF
J: TRBJ2-7; V: TRBV7-2; D: TRBD2; size: many; DNA: TGTGCCAGCAGCTTAGGGGGACTAGCGGGGGTGAGCCACGAGCAGTACTTC; CDR3: CASSLGGLAGVSHEQYF
J: TRBJ1-5; V: TRBV10-3; D: NA; size: many; DNA: TGTGCCATCAGTGAGCACAGGGAGAATCAGCCCCAGCATTTT; CDR3: CAISEHRENQPQHF
J: TRBJ1-1; V: TRBV12-3/TRBV12-4; D: NA; size: many; DNA: TGTGCCAGCAGTCGTACCCAAGGGTTAATGAACACTGAAGCTTTCTTT; CDR3: CASSRTQGLMNTEAFF
J: TRBJ1-5; V: TRBV20-1; D: TRBD1; size: many; DNA: TGCCCCTGGCGCAGGGGGCCCGATCAGCCCCAGCATTTT; CDR3: CPWRRGPDQPQHF
J: TRBJ1-1; V: TRBV5-4; D: NA; size: many; DNA: TGTGCCAGCAGCCCGCCTCCCCCGAACACTGAAGCTTTCTTT; CDR3: CASSPPPPNTEAFF
J: TRBJ2-7; V: TRBV12-3/TRBV12-4; D: TRBD1; size: many; DNA: TGTGCCAGCAGTGATACAGGGGGCGCCGGCTCCTACGAGCAGTACTTC; CDR3: CASSDTGGAGSYEQYF
J: TRBJ2-2; V: TRBV5-1; D: TRBD2; size: many; DNA: TGCGCCAGCAGCCCAGGAGGGGCTAGCGGGACCGGGGAGCTGTTTTTT; CDR3: CASSPGGASGTGELFF
J: TRBJ1-2; V: TRBV20-1; D: TRBD1; size: many; DNA: TGCAGTGGAACCGACAGGGGAGGCTATGGCTACACCTTC; CDR3: CSGTDRGGYGYTF
J: TRBJ1-3; V: TRBV7-3; D: NA; size: many; DNA: TGTGCCAGCAGCTTAATAGGGGGGGCTGGAAACACCATATATTTT; CDR3: CASSLIGGAGNTIYF
J: TRBJ2-5; V: TRBV27; D: NA; size: many; DNA: TGTGCCAGCAGTCCGACAGGTCAACAAGAGACCCAGTACTTC; CDR3: CASSPTGQQETQYF
J: TRBJ2-6; V: TRBV20-1; D: NA; size: many; DNA: TGCAGTGCCAGGGGCCTCGGGAGTGGGGCCAACGTCCTGACTTTC; CDR3: CSARGLGSGANVLTF
J: TRBJ2-2; V: TRBV5-1; D: NA; size: many; DNA: TGCGCCAGCAGCGGTGGATTCCTTAACACCGGGGAGCTGTTTTTT; CDR3: CASSGGFLNTGELFF
J: TRBJ1-5; V: TRBV5-5; D: NA; size: many; DNA: TGTGCCAGCAGCTTGGATGGGGCTCATCCTAATCAGCCCCAGCATTTT; CDR3: CASSLDGAHPNQPQHF
J: TRBJ1-4; V: TRBV6-6; D: NA; size: many; DNA: TGTGCCACAAAGATCAGAGCAACTAATGAAAAACTGTTTTTT; CDR3: CATKIRATNEKLFF
J: TRBJ1-6; V: TRBV29-1; D: NA; size: NA; DNA: TGCAGCGTTGAACACAGTAATTCACCCCTCAACTTT; CDR3: CSVEHSNSPLNF
J: TRBJ2-7; V: TRBV6-2/TRBV6-3; D: NA; size: many; DNA: TGTGCCAGCAGTTACTCACGAGCCTACGAGCAGTACTTC; CDR3: CASSYSRAYEQYF
J: TRBJ2-5; V: TRBV20-1; D: TRBD2; size: many; DNA: TGCAGTGCCTTGGGGGGGGGTGAGACCCAGTACTTC; CDR3: CSALGGGETQYF
J: TRBJ2-7; V: TRBV20-1; D: NA; size: many; DNA: TGCAGTGCACCGGACAGCCTACAGAAATCCTACGAGCAGTACTTC; CDR3: CSAPDSLQKSYEQYF
J: TRBJ1-5; V: TRBV7-2; D: NA; size: many; DNA: TGTGCCAGCAGCGTTAGCAATCAGCCCCAGCATTTT; CDR3: CASSVSNQPQHF
J: TRBJ2-3; V: TRBV28; D: NA; size: many; DNA: TGTGCCAGCAGTCGAACGACAGTACCCGGGACGCCAGCGTCAGATACGCAGTATTTT; CDR3: CASSRTTVPGTPASDTQYF
J: TRBJ1-1; V: TRBV29-1; D: NA; size: many; DNA: TGCAGCGTTGAAGATCTAGGGGGAAGTGAAGCTTTCTTT; CDR3: CSVEDLGGSEAFF